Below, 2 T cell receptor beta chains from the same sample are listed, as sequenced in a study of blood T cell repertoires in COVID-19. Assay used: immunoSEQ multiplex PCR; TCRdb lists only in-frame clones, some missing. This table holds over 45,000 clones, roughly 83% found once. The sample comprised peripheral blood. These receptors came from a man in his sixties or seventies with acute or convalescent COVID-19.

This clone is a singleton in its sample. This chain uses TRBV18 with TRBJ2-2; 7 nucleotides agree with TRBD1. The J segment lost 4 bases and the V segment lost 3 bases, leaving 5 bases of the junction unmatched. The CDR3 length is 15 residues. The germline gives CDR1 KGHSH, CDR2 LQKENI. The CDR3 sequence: CASSPGQRPTGELFF. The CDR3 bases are TGTGCCAGCTCACCGGGACAGCGACCCACCGGGGAGCTGTTTTTT.

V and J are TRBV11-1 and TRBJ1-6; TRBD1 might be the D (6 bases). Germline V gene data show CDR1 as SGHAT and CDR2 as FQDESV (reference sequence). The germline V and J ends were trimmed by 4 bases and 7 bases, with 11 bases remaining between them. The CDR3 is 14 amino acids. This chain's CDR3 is CASSYPDRNSPLHF. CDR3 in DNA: TGTGCCAGCAGCTACCCGGACAGAAATTCACCCCTCCACTTT.